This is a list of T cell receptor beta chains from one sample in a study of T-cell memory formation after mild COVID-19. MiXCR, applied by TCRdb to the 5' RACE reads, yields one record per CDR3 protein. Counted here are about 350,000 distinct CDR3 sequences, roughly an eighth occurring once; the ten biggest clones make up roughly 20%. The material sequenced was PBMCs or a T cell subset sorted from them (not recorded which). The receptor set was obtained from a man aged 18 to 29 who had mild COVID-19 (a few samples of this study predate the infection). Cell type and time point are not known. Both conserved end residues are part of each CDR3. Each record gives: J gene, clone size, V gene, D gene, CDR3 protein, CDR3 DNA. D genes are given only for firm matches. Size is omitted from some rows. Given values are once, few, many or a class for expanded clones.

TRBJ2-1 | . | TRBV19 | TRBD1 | CASSIGSGTGSFF | TGTGCCAGTAGTATTGGCTCCGGGACAGGGTCGTTCTTC
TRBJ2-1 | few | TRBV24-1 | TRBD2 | CATSDGVRASGFLGDEQFF | TGTGCCACCAGTGATGGGGTGAGGGCTAGCGGGTTCTTAGGGGATGAGCAGTTCTTC
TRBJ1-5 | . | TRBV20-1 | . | CSARAGAPNQPQHF | TGCAGTGCTAGGGCAGGGGCCCCGAATCAGCCCCAGCATTTT
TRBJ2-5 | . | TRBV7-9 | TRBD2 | CASSPLMGLPQETQYF | TGTGCCAGCAGCCCTCTTATGGGACTACCGCAAGAGACCCAGTACTTC
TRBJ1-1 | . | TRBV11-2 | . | CASRLTGANTEAFF | TGTGCCAGCAGGCTGACTGGGGCGAACACTGAAGCTTTCTTT
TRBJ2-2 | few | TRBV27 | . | CASRGGVRGELFF | TGTGCCAGCAGGGGCGGGGTCCGAGGGGAGCTGTTTTTT
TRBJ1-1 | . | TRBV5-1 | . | CASSSSQGWTEAFF | TGCGCCAGCAGCTCTTCACAGGGATGGACTGAAGCTTTCTTT
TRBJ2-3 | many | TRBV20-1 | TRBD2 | CSAHGTSGTDTQYF | TGCAGTGCCCACGGGACTAGCGGCACAGATACGCAGTATTTT
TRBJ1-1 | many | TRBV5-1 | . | CASSLAGTADTEAFF | TGCGCCAGCAGCTTGGCTGGGACGGCAGATACTGAAGCTTTCTTT
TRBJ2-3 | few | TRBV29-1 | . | CSVAQIHFLSTDTQYF | TGCAGCGTTGCACAGATTCACTTTCTAAGCACAGATACGCAGTATTTT
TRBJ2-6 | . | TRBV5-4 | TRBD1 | CASSPRDRGFLGANVLTF | TGTGCCAGCAGCCCCCGGGACAGGGGTTTTCTCGGGGCCAACGTCCTGACTTTC
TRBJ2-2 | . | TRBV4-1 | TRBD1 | CASKTGHLSTGELFF | TGCGCCAGCAAGACAGGGCATTTGAGCACCGGGGAGCTGTTTTTT
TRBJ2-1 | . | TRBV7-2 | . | CASRRDPTEEQFF | TGTGCCAGCAGGAGGGACCCGACAGAGGAGCAGTTCTTC
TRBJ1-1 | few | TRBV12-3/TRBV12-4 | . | CASSYGSGTEAFF | TGTGCCAGCAGCTACGGTTCGGGAACTGAAGCTTTCTTT
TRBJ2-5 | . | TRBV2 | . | CASRYDSAYQETQYF | TGTGCCAGCAGATATGACAGTGCGTACCAAGAGACCCAGTACTTC
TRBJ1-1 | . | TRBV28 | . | CASRLRRGGNTEAFF | TGTGCCAGCAGACTCCGTCGGGGAGGAAACACTGAAGCTTTCTTT
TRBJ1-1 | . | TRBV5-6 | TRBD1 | CATEWGQGLTEAFF | TGTGCCACCGAGTGGGGACAGGGGCTGACTGAAGCTTTCTTT
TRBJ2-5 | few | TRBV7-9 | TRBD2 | CASSLNSGGRVTQYF | TGTGCCAGCAGCTTAAATAGCGGGGGAAGGGTGACCCAGTACTTC
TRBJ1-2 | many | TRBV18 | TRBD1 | CASSPDRDYGYTF | TGTGCCAGCAGTCCTGACAGGGACTATGGCTACACCTTC
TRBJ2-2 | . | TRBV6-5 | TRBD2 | CASSPELAGGSGELFF | TGTGCCAGCAGTCCTGAACTAGCGGGGGGGTCCGGGGAGCTGTTTTTT
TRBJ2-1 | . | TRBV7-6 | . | CASSNVARDNEQFF | TGTGCCAGCAGCAACGTGGCTAGGGACAATGAGCAGTTCTTC
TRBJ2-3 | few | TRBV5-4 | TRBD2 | CASSPHSAGGPADTQYF | TGTGCCAGCAGCCCTCATTCAGCGGGGGGGCCGGCAGATACGCAGTATTTT
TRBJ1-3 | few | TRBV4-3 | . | CASSQDRGSGNTIYF | TGCGCCAGCAGCCAAGATAGGGGATCTGGAAACACCATATATTTT
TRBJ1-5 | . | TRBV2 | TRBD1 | CASTGQGARNQPQHF | TGTGCCAGCACCGGCCAGGGGGCGCGAAATCAGCCCCAGCATTTT
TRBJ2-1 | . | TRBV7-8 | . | CASSLLARATVF | TGTGCCAGCAGCTTATTAGCCCGAGCGACGGTCTTC
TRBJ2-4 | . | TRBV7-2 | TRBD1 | CASSQTGFGRTKNIQYF | TGTGCCAGCAGCCAGACAGGGTTTGGCAGGACCAAAAACATTCAGTACTTC
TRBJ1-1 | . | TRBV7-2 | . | CASSKRGLEAFF | TGTGCCAGCAGCAAGCGCGGTCTCGAAGCTTTCTTT
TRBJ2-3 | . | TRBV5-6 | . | CASSSGGRTDTQYF | TGTGCCAGCAGCTCCGGGGGCCGCACAGATACGCAGTATTTT
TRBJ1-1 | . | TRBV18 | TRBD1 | CASSPDRVHTEAFF | TGTGCCAGCTCACCAGACAGGGTGCACACTGAAGCTTTCTTT
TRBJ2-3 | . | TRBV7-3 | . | CASSTDYTDTQYF | TGTGCCAGCAGCACAGATTACACAGATACGCAGTATTTT
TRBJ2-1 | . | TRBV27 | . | CASRGVHEQFF | TGTGCCAGCAGAGGGGTTCATGAGCAGTTCTTC
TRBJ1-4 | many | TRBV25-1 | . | CASSEQGLNEKLFF | TGTGCCAGCAGTGAACAGGGTCTCAATGAAAAACTGTTTTTT
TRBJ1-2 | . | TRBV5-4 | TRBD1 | CASRSPGQGTYGYTF | TGTGCCAGCAGATCACCGGGACAGGGGACCTATGGCTACACCTTC
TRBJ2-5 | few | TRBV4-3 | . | CASSQDYWDGAKETQYF | TGCGCCAGCAGCCAAGATTATTGGGATGGGGCCAAAGAGACCCAGTACTTC
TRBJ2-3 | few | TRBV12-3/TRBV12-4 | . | CASSPGGVDTQYF | TGTGCCAGCAGTCCGGGTGGGGTGGATACGCAGTATTTT
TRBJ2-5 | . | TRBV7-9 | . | CASSLPGQTQYF | TGTGCCAGCAGCCTTCCCGGACAGACCCAGTACTTC
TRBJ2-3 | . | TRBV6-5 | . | CASSYAGSADTQYF | TGTGCCAGCAGTTATGCGGGGTCGGCAGATACGCAGTATTTT
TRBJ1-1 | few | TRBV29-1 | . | CSVVPRGIEAEAFF | TGCAGCGTTGTCCCCCGGGGGATAGAGGCTGAAGCTTTCTTT
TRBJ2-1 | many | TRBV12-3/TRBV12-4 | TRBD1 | CASSFRDRSNEQFF | TGTGCCAGCAGTTTTAGGGACAGGTCGAATGAGCAGTTCTTC
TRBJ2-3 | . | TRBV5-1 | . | CASSLGNWGATDTQYF | TGCGCCAGCAGCTTGGGTAATTGGGGGGCAACAGATACGCAGTATTTT
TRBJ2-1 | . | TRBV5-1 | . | CASNSDGTYNEQFF | TGCGCCAGCAACTCGGATGGGACCTACAATGAGCAGTTCTTC
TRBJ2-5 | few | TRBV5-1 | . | CASRVVETQYF | TGCGCCAGCCGGGTTGTGGAGACCCAGTACTTC